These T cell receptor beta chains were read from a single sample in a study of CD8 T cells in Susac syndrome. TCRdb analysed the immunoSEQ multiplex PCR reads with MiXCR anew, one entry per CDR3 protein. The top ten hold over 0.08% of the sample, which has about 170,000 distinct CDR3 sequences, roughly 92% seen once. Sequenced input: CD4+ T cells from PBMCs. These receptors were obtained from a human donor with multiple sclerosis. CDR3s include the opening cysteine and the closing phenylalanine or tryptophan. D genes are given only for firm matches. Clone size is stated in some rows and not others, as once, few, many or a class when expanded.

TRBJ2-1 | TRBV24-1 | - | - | CATNSRGNEQFF | TGTGCCACCAATTCGCGAGGCAATGAGCAGTTCTTC
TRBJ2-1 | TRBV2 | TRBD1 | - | CASSEYGQADNEQFF | TGTGCCAGCAGTGAATACGGACAGGCTGACAATGAGCAGTTCTTC
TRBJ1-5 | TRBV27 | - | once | CASSRLYSNQPQHF | TGTGCCAGCAGTCGTCTGTATAGCAATCAGCCCCAGCATTTT
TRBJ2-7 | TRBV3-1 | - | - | CASSQGDSKTYEQYF | TGTGCCAGCAGCCAGGGGGACTCCAAGACCTACGAGCAGTACTTC
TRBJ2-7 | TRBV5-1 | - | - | CASSLVGRGFHEQYF | TGCGCCAGCAGCTTGGTGGGGAGAGGTTTCCACGAGCAGTACTTC
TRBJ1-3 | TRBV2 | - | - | CASSVVRTVNGNTIYF | TGTGCCAGCAGTGTAGTTAGGACAGTGAATGGAAACACCATATATTTT
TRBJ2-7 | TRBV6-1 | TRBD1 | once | CASRGSAGQGGYEQYF | TGTGCCAGCAGGGGGTCCGCTGGACAGGGAGGCTACGAGCAGTACTTC
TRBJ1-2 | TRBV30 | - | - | CAWSVRPSGYTF | TGTGCCTGGAGTGTGAGGCCCTCCGGCTACACCTTC
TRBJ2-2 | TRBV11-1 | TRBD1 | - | CASSLGGTGPNTGELFF | TGTGCCAGCAGCTTAGGGGGGACAGGACCGAACACCGGGGAGCTGTTTTTT
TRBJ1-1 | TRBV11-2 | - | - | CASSFGNMNTEAFF | TGTGCCAGCAGCTTTGGGAATATGAACACTGAAGCTTTCTTT
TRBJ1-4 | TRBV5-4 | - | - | CASSLQATNEKLFF | TGTGCCAGCAGCTTACAAGCAACTAATGAAAAACTGTTTTTT
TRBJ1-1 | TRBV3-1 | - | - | CASSQGQGWVAFF | TGTGCCAGCAGCCAAGGTCAAGGGTGGGTAGCTTTCTTT
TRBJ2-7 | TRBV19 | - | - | CASSIDWIPGSGEQYF | TGTGCCAGTAGTATAGATTGGATACCTGGATCGGGCGAGCAGTACTTC
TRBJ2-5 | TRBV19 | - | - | CASSMGLQETQYF | TGTGCCAGTAGTATGGGACTTCAAGAGACCCAGTACTTC
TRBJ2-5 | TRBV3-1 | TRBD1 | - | CASSQNRGETQYF | TGTGCCAGCAGCCAAAACAGGGGTGAGACCCAGTACTTC
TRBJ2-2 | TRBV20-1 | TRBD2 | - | CSARVSSGRAVTGELFF | TGCAGTGCTAGAGTTAGTAGCGGGAGGGCAGTCACCGGGGAGCTGTTTTTT
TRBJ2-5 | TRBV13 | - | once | CASSSTTDAPGETQYF | TGTGCCAGCAGCTCAACTACGGATGCCCCGGGGGAGACCCAGTACTTC
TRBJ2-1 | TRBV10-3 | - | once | CAISALEYEQFF | TGTGCCATCAGTGCCCTAGAGTATGAGCAGTTCTTC
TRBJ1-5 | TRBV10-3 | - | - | CAISDGDTSNQPQHF | TGTGCCATCAGTGATGGGGACACGAGCAATCAGCCCCAGCATTTT
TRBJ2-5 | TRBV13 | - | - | CASSGNQLGTQYF | TGTGCCAGCAGTGGTAACCAATTGGGGACCCAGTACTTC
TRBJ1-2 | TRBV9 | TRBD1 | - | CASSAGGGYTF | TGTGCCAGCAGCGCAGGGGGTGGCTACACCTTC
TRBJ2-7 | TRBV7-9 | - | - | CASSQTGQTYEQYF | TGTGCCAGCAGCCAAACCGGACAGACCTACGAGCAGTACTTC
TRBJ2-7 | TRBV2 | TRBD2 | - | CASSESLGLAGTYEQYF | TGTGCCAGCAGTGAATCTCTTGGTCTAGCGGGGACCTACGAGCAGTACTTC
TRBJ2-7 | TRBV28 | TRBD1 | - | CASKRTGGIYEQYF | TGTGCCAGCAAGAGGACAGGGGGCATCTACGAGCAGTACTTC
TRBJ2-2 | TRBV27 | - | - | CASSLWGAGTGELFF | TGTGCCAGCAGTTTATGGGGGGCCGGCACCGGGGAGCTGTTTTTT
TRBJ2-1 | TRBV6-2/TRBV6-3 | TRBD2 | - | CALGSAGGLHYNEQFF | TGTGCACTAGGTAGCGCGGGAGGGCTTCACTACAATGAGCAGTTCTTC
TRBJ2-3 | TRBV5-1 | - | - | CASSLGGPTDTQYF | TGCGCCAGCAGCTTAGGGGGTCCCACAGATACGCAGTATTTT
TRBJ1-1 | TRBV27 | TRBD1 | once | CASSKTGGGTEAFF | TGTGCCAGCAGTAAAACAGGGGGAGGCACTGAAGCTTTCTTT
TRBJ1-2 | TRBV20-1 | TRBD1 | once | CLVGTGYGYTF | TGCCTCGTGGGGACAGGCTATGGCTACACCTTC
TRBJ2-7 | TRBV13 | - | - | CASSSVLAGISYEQYF | TGTGCCAGCAGCTCCGTGCTAGCCGGGATTTCCTACGAGCAGTACTTC
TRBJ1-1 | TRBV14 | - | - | CASSQDLGGVNTEAFF | TGTGCCAGCAGCCAAGATCTAGGAGGGGTGAACACTGAAGCTTTCTTT
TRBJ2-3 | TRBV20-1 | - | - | CSARGTLSGAQYF | TGCAGTGCTAGAGGGACTCTCTCAGGGGCGCAGTATTTT
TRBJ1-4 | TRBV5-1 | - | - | CASSATGGLDEKLFF | TGCGCCAGCAGCGCGACCGGGGGGTTGGATGAAAAACTGTTTTTT
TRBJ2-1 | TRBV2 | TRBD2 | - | CASRLASGRKQFF | TGTGCCAGCAGGTTAGCTAGCGGGAGGAAGCAGTTCTTC
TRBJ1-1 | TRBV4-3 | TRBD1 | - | CASSQASGGTVNTEAFF | TGCGCCAGCAGCCAAGCCAGTGGCGGGACAGTGAACACTGAAGCTTTCTTT
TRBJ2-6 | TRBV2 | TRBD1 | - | CASSSTGSGANVLTF | TGTGCCAGCAGCTCGACAGGGAGTGGGGCCAACGTCCTGACTTTC
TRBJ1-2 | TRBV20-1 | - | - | CSARDRARQAYGYTF | TGCAGTGCTAGAGATCGGGCGAGACAAGCCTATGGCTACACCTTC
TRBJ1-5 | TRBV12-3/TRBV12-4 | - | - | CASRVDSNQPQHF | TGTGCCAGCAGGGTCGATAGCAATCAGCCCCAGCATTTT
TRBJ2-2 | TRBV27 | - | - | CASKVRGTLHTGELFF | TGTGCCAGCAAAGTTCGAGGCACCCTGCACACCGGGGAGCTGTTTTTT
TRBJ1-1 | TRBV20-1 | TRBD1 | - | CSATHAGTGNTEAFF | TGCAGTGCTACCCACGCCGGGACAGGGAACACTGAAGCTTTCTTT
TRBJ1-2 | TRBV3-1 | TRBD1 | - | CASSRTGQEVSGYTF | TGTGCCAGCAGCCGCACAGGACAGGAGGTCAGTGGCTACACCTTC
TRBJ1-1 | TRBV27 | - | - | CASSSEGLNTEAFF | TGTGCCAGCAGTTCAGAAGGGCTGAACACTGAAGCTTTCTTT
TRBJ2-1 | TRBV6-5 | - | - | CASSYGPISYNEQFF | TGTGCCAGCAGTTACGGGCCGATTTCCTACAATGAGCAGTTCTTC
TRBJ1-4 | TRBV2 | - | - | CASSDLYRDFTTNEKLFF | TGTGCCAGCAGCGACCTATACAGGGACTTTACAACTAATGAAAAACTGTTTTTT
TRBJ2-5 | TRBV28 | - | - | CASSFPAKETQYF | TGTGCCAGCAGTTTCCCAGCAAAAGAGACCCAGTACTTC
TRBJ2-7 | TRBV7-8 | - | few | CASSSGVYEQYF | TGTGCCAGCAGTTCAGGGGTCTACGAGCAGTACTTC
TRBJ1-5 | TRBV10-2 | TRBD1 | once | CATTGGLNQPQHF | TGCGCCACCACAGGGGGGCTCAATCAGCCCCAGCATTTT
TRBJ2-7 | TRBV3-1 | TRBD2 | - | CSSGTSASYEQYF | TGTTCTTCCGGGACTAGCGCCTCCTACGAGCAGTACTTC
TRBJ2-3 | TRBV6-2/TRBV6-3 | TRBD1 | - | CASNTDRARGTDTQYF | TGTGCCAGCAACACCGACAGGGCCAGAGGCACAGATACGCAGTATTTT
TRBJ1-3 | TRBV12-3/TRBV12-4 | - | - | CASSPSNGNTIYF | TGTGCCAGCAGTCCCAGTAACGGAAACACCATATATTTT
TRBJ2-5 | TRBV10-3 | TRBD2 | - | CATSGGETQYF | TGTGCCACCTCGGGGGGAGAGACCCAGTACTTC